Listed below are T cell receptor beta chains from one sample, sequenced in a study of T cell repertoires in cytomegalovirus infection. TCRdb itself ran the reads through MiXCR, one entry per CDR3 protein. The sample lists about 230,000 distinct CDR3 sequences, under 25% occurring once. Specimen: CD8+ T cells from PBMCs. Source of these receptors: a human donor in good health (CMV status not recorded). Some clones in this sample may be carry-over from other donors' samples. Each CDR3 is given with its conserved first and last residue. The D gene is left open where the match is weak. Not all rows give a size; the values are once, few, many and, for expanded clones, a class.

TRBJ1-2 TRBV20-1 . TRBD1 CSAPRGQSEVGYTF TGCAGTGCTCCGCGGGGACAGTCGGAGGTTGGCTACACCTTC
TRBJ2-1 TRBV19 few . CASSLTLSIAYNEQFF TGTGCCAGTAGTCTCACGCTTAGTATAGCCTACAATGAGCAGTTCTTC
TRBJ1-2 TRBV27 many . CASSLSKGGGYTF TGTGCCAGCAGTTTATCGAAAGGGGGTGGCTACACCTTC
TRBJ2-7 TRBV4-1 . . CASSQEIGTLSYEQYF TGCGCCAGCAGCCAAGAAATCGGGACGCTCTCCTACGAGCAGTACTTC
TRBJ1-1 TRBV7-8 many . CASRGSDTEAFF TGTGCCAGCAGGGGAAGCGACACTGAAGCTTTCTTT
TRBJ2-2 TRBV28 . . CASTTNTGELFF TGTGCCAGCACCACGAACACCGGGGAGCTGTTTTTT
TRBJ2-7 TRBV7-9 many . CASSPLDSYEQYF TGTGCCAGCAGCCCTTTGGACTCCTACGAGCAGTACTTC
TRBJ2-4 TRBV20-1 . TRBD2 CSAEIGLAGGFEYF TGCAGTGCTGAAATTGGACTAGCGGGGGGGTTTGAGTACTTC
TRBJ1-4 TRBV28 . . CASSLAGAWEKLFF TGTGCCAGCAGTTTGGCGGGGGCCTGGGAAAAACTGTTTTTT
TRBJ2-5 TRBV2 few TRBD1 CASRGGQAEETQYF TGTGCCAGCAGAGGGGGACAGGCGGAAGAGACCCAGTACTTC
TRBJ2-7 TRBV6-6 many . CASSYAPAYEQYF TGTGCCAGCAGTTACGCCCCCGCCTACGAGCAGTACTTC
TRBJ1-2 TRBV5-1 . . CASSPDSLEGYGYTF TGCGCCAGCAGCCCGGACTCCCTGGAGGGCTATGGCTACACCTTC
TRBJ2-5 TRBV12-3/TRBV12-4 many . CASSFAGQETQYF TGTGCCAGCAGTTTTGCGGGGCAAGAGACCCAGTACTTC
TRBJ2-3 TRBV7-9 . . CASSLGTSDTQYF TGTGCCAGCAGCTTAGGGACGTCAGATACGCAGTATTTT
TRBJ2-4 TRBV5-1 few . CASKDYEVGAKNIQYF TGCGCCAGCAAGGACTACGAGGTTGGCGCCAAAAACATTCAGTACTTC